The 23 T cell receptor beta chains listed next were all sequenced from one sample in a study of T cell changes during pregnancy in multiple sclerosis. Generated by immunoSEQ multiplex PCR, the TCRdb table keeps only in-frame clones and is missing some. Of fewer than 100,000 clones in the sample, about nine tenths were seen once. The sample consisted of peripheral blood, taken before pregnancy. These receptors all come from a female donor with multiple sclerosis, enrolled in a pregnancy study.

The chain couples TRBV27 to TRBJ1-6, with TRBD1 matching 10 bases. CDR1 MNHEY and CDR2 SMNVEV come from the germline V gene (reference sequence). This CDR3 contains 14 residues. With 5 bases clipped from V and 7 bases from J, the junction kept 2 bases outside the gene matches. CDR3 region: CASSQGQGNSPLHF. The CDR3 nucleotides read TGTGCCAGCAGTCAGGGACAGGGGAATTCACCCCTCCACTTT.

As DNA, the CDR3 is TGTGCCTGGAGTTCGGGGATGAATCAGCCCCAGCATTTT. This gives the protein CAWSSGMNQPQHF. This chain uses TRBV30 with TRBJ1-5; D remains ambiguous. Looked up from germline, CDR1 is GTSNPN and CDR2 is SVGIG (reference sequence). CDR3 length: 13 residues. Trimming left V 2 bases short and J 4 bases short, with 9 bases between.

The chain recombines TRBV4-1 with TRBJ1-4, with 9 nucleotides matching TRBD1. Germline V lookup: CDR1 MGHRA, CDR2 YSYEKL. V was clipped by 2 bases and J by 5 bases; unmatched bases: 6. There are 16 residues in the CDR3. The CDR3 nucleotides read TGCGCCAGCAGCCAACGGGGGGGGACAGGGAATGAAAAACTGTTTTTT. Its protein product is CASSQRGGTGNEKLFF.

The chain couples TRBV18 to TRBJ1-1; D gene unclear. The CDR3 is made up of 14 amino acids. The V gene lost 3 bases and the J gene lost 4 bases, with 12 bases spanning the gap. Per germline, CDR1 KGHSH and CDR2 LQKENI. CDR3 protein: CASSPPTRGTEAFF. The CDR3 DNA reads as TGTGCCAGCTCACCCCCAACAAGAGGCACTGAAGCTTTCTTT.

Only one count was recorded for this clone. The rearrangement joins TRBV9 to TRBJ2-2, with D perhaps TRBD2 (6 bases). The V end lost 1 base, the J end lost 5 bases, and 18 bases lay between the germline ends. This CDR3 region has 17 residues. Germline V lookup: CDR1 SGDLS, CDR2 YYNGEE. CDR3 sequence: CASSVPSRLGRTGELFF. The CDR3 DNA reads TGTGCCAGCAGCGTACCCTCCAGACTAGGACGGACCGGGGAGCTGTTTTTT.

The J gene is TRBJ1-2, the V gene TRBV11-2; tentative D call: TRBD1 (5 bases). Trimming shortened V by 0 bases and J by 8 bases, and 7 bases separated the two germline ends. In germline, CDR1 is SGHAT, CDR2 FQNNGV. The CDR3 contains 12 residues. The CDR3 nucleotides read TGTGCCAGCAGCTTAGACCCAGGGGGCTACACCTTC. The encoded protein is CASSLDPGGYTF.

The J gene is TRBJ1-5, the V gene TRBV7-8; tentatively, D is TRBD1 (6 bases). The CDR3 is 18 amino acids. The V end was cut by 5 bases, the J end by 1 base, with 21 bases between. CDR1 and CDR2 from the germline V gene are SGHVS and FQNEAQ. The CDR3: CASSPLPDSIESNQPQHF. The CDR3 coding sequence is TGTGCCAGCAGCCCCCTCCCGGACAGCATTGAGAGCAATCAGCCCCAGCATTTT. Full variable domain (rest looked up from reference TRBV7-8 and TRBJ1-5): GAGVSQSPRYKVAKRGQDVALRCDPISGHVSLFWYQQALGQGPEFLTYFQNEAQLDKSGLPSDRFFAERPEGSVSTLKIQRTQQEDSAVYLCASSPLPDSIESNQPQHFGDGTRLSIL.

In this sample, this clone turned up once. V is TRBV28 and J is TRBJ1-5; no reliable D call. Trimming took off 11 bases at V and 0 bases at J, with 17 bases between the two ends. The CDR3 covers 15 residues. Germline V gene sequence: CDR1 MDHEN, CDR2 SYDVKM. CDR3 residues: CAGTEGRDSNQPQHF. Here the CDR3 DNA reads TGTGCCGGCACGGAGGGCCGGGATAGCAATCAGCCCCAGCATTTT.

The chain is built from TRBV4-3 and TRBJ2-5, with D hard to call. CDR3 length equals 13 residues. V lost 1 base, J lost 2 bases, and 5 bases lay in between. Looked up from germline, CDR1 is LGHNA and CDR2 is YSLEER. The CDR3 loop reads CASSQGQQETQYF. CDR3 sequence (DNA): TGCGCCAGCAGCCAAGGTCAGCAAGAGACCCAGTACTTC.

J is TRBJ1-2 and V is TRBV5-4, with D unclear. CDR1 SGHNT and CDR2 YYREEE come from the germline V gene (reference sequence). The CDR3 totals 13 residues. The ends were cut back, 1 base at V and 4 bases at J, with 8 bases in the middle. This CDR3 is CASSLFSGYGYTF. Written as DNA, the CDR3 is TGTGCCAGCAGCTTGTTTTCGGGCTATGGCTACACCTTC.

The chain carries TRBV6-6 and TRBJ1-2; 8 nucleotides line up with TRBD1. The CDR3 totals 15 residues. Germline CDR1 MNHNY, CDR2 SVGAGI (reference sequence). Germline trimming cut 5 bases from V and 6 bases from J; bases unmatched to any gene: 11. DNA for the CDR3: TGTGCCAGCAGTCCGCCAGGGGGCAGGTGGCATGGCTACACCTTC. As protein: CASSPPGGRWHGYTF.

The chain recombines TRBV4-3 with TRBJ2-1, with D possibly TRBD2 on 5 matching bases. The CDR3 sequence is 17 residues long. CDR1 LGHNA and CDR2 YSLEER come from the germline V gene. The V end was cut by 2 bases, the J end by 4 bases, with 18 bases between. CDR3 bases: TGCGCCAGCAGCCAATACGACTATAGCGAACTTTACAATGAGCAGTTCTTC. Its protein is CASSQYDYSELYNEQFF.

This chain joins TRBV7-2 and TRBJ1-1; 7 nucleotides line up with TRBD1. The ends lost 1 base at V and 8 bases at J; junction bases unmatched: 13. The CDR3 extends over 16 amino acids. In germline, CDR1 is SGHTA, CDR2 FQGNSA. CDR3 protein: CASSLVLHRGGAEAFF. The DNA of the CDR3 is TGTGCCAGCAGCTTAGTCCTTCACAGGGGTGGTGCGGAAGCTTTCTTT.

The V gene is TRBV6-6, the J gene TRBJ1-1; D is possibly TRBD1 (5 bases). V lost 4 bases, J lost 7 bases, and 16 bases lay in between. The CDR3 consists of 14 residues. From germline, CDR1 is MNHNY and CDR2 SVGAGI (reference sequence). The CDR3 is CASSSPGGLVEAFF. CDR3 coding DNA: TGTGCCAGCAGTTCCCCCGGGGGTTTGGTTGAAGCTTTCTTT.

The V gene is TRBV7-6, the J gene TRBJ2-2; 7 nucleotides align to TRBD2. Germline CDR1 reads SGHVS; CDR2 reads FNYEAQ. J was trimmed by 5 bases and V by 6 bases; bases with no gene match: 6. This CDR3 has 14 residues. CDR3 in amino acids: CASRLGGGTGELFF. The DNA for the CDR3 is TGTGCCAGCAGGCTTGGGGGGGGAACCGGGGAGCTGTTTTTT.

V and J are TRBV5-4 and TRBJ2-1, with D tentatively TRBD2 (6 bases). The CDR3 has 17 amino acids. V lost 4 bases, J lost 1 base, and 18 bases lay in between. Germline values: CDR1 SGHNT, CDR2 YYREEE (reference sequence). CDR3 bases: TGTGCCAGCAGCGGGCGGGGAAAGACAGATTCCTACAATGAGCAGTTCTTC. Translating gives CASSGRGKTDSYNEQFF.

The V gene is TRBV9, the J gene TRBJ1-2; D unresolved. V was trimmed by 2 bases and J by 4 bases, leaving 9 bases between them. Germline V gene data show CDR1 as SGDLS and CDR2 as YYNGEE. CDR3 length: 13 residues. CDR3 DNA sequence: TGTGCCAGCAGCGTCCTGACGGGCTATGGCTACACCTTC. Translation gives CASSVLTGYGYTF. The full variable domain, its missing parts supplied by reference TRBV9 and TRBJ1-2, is DSGVTQTPKHLITATGQRVTLRCSPRSGDLSVYWYQQSLDQGLQFLIQYYNGEERAKGNILERFSAQQFPDLHSELNLSSLELGDSALYFCASSVLTGYGYTFGSGTRLTVV.

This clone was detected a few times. CDR3 bases: TGTGCCAGCCTGCCAAATAGTTACGAGCAGTACTTC. Protein: CASLPNSYEQYF. The rearrangement uses TRBV2 and TRBJ2-7; D not resolved. Trimming left V 8 bases short and J 4 bases short, with 12 bases between. The CDR3 contains 12 residues. Per the germline V gene, CDR1 is SNHLY and CDR2 is FYNNEI.

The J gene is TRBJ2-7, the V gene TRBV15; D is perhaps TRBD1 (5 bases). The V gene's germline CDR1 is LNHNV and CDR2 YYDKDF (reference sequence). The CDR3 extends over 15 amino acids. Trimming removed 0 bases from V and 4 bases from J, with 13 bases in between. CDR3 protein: CATSRDRAGSYEQYF. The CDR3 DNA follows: TGTGCCACCAGCAGAGATCGAGCAGGGTCTTACGAGCAGTACTTC.

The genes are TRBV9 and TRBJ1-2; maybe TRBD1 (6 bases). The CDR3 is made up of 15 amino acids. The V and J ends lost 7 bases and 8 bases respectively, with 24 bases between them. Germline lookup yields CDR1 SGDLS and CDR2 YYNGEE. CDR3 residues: CASSWETWGQGGYTF. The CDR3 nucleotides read TGTGCCAGCTCTTGGGAAACGTGGGGCCAGGGGGGCTACACCTTC. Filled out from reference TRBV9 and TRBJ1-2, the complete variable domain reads DSGVTQTPKHLITATGQRVTLRCSPRSGDLSVYWYQQSLDQGLQFLIQYYNGEERAKGNILERFSAQQFPDLHSELNLSSLELGDSALYFCASSWETWGQGGYTFGSGTRLTVV.

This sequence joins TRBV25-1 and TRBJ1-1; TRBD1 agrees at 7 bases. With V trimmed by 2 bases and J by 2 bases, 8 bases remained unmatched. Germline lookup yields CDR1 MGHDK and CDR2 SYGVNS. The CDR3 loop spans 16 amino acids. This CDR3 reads CASSELRDSFNTEAFF. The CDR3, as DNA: TGTGCCAGCAGTGAACTTCGGGACAGCTTCAACACTGAAGCTTTCTTT.

The CDR3 bases are TGTGCCAGCAGCCGGCCCCCCAGGAGGAACGAGCAGTACTTC. Translating gives CASSRPPRRNEQYF. This chain uses TRBV7-2 with TRBJ2-7; a weak D match, TRBD2 (5 bases). The V and J ends lost 5 bases and 5 bases respectively, with 16 bases between them. The germline V gene encodes CDR1 SGHTA and CDR2 FQGNSA. This CDR3 spans 14 amino acids.

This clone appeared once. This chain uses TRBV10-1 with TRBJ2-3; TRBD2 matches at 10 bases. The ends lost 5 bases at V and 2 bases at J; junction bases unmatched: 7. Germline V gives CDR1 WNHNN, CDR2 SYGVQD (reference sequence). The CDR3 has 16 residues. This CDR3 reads CASSPLAGDITDTQYF. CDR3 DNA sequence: TGCGCCAGCAGTCCCCTAGCGGGGGACATCACAGATACGCAGTATTTT.